The entry below describes one TCR beta chain. Its specificity is not known. With 5 bases clipped from V and 6 bases from J, the junction kept 7 bases outside the gene matches. Germline V gene lookup returns CDR1 KGHSH and CDR2 LQKENI. The length of the CDR3 is 14 residues. This entry comes from a study of CD8 T cells in ankylosing spondylitis. Study outcomes and limitations: Disease-linked clones had a CD8+ phenotype and relatively low frequency in peripheral blood. According to the report, clones linked to the disease were significantly enriched in matched synovial fluid samples taken from ankylosing spondylitis patients. Past studies reported some motif variants in reactive arthritis synovial fluid and blood. In ankylosing spondylitis blood, a motif of several highly homologous TCR beta variants appeared characteristic.

The TCR beta libraries were generated through quantitative 5'-RACE incorporating molecular barcodes. Via MiXCR, TCRdb re-called the 5' RACE reads, giving one row per CDR3 protein. The sample records 220,000 or so distinct CDR3 sequences, approximately 20% being singletons. This clonotype was sampled from a male donor with ankylosing spondylitis. The V call is TRBV18, the J call TRBJ1-2, with 9 positions matching TRBD1. Sequenced sample: blood, either unsorted or a sorted T cell fraction (not recorded which). CDR3 nucleotide sequence: TGTGCCAGCTCAACAGGACAGGGGAATGATGGCTACACCTTC. This translates into CASSTGQGNDGYTF.